The 17 T cell receptor beta chains presented below share a single source sample, sequenced in a study of T cells in Graves' hyperthyroidism and ophthalmopathy. Using RNA transcripts as the source, TCR beta CDR3 regions were amplified. HTBI primers drove first-round RT-PCR of the TCR CDR3. Each CDR3 protein gets one entry after TCRdb re-called the multiplex PCR reads with MiXCR. This table holds hundreds of thousands of distinct CDR3 sequences, around 13% found once. The sample taken for sequencing was blood. The receptor set was obtained from a woman aged 18 to 35 with Graves' hyperthyroidism.

This clonotype was seen a handful of times. The chain is built from TRBV28 and TRBJ2-3; possibly TRBD1 or TRBD2 for D (6 bases each). The V end was cut by 6 bases, the J end by 4 bases, with 26 bases between. CDR3 size: 18 residues. Germline assignment: CDR1 MDHEN and CDR2 SYDVKM. CDR3 sequence reads: CASSPRVASGAGADTQYF. CDR3 nucleotides: TGTGCCAGCAGCCCACGGGTGGCGTCGGGAGCAGGGGCAGATACGCAGTATTTT.

This clonotype was seen at least ten times. The chain employs TRBV18 and TRBJ2-7; no definite D call. The CDR3 totals 14 residues. Germline V gene lookup returns CDR1 KGHSH and CDR2 LQKENI. Trimming took off 0 bases at V and 3 bases at J, with 9 bases between the two ends. CDR3 in amino acids: CASSPPGSNYEQYF. The CDR3 DNA is TGTGCCAGCTCACCACCAGGTTCGAACTACGAGCAGTACTTC.

This clonotype has ten or more counts. Written as DNA, the CDR3 is TGCGCCAGCAGCTTGTTCCCGGGTAACACTGAAGCTTTCTTT. Its protein is CASSLFPGNTEAFF. The chain carries TRBV5-1 and TRBJ1-1; no clear D gene. This CDR3 spans 14 amino acids. V gave up 1 base and J gave up 2 bases, with 9 bases separating them. The germline V gene has CDR1 SGHRS and CDR2 YFSETQ. Based on the CDR3 plus reference TRBV5-1 and TRBJ1-1, the full variable domain is KAGVTQTPRYLIKTRGQQVTLSCSPISGHRSVSWYQQTPGQGLQFLFEYFSETQRNKGNFPGRFSGRQFSNSRSEMNVSTLELGDSALYLCASSLFPGNTEAFFGQGTRLTVV.

This clonotype was seen only a few times. The V and J genes are TRBV6-1 and TRBJ1-5; 8 nucleotides agree with TRBD1. The CDR3 length is 16 residues. In germline, CDR1 is MNHNS, CDR2 SASEGT. V shed 1 base and J 3 bases; nucleotides not matched to a gene: 5. This CDR3 is CASSEVTGAANQPQHF. CDR3 nucleotides: TGTGCCAGCAGTGAAGTGACAGGGGCGGCCAATCAGCCCCAGCATTTT.

The V call is TRBV6-1, the J call TRBJ2-7; TRBD2 is a possible D gene (5 bases). This CDR3 region has 14 residues. The V gene's germline CDR1 is MNHNS and CDR2 SASEGT. Deletions cut 2 bases from V and 1 base from J, with 9 bases between. The CDR3 region has the DNA TGTGCCAGCAGTGAATTTAGGAGGTCCTACGAGCAGTACTTC. Encoded protein: CASSEFRRSYEQYF.

V is TRBV19 and J is TRBJ1-1; no firm D call. The CDR3 is 13 amino acids. Trimming left V 6 bases short and J 1 base short, with 9 bases between. Germline V lookup: CDR1 LNHDA, CDR2 SQIVND (reference sequence). CDR3 nucleotides: TGTGCCAGTAGGTACGGTGGGAACACTGAAGCTTTCTTT. Its protein product is CASRYGGNTEAFF.

This clonotype was detected once. A much larger clone lies a single base off, so this may be a read error. The J gene is TRBJ2-7, the V gene TRBV5-1; maybe TRBD2 (5 bases). Germline V CDR1 and CDR2: SGHRS, YFSETQ. The CDR3 is 15 amino acids. CDR3 in DNA: TGCGCCAGCAGCTCTGTCCCGGGCGGGTCCTACGAGCTGTACTTC. Translated: CASSSVPGGSYELYF.

This clonotype was counted at least ten times. The chain combines TRBV6-6 with TRBJ2-6; the match to TRBD1 covers 8 bases. Germline values: CDR1 MNHNY, CDR2 SVGAGI (reference sequence). The J segment lost 0 bases and the V segment lost 2 bases, leaving 9 bases of the junction unmatched. The CDR3 totals 19 residues. CDR3 sequence: CASSYRRQGLLSGANVLTF. The CDR3 region has the DNA TGTGCCAGCAGTTACCGGAGACAGGGGCTACTCTCTGGGGCCAACGTCCTGACTTTC.

In this sample, this clonotype turned up many times. The chain links TRBV30 to TRBJ1-2; TRBD1 matches 12 bases. The germline V gene has CDR1 GTSNPN and CDR2 SVGIG (reference sequence). The length of the CDR3 is 15 residues. J gave up 8 bases and V 0 bases, and 7 bases lay outside the gene matches. The CDR3 loop reads CAWSVAGQGARGYTF. The DNA of the CDR3 is TGTGCCTGGAGTGTAGCGGGACAGGGGGCGAGAGGCTACACCTTC.

The chain couples TRBV5-1 to TRBJ1-3; D gene unclear. The CDR3 totals 17 residues. Trimming removed 4 bases from V and 0 bases from J, with 17 bases in between. Looked up from germline, CDR1 is SGHRS and CDR2 is YFSETQ. CDR3 amino acids: CASSKNDGDYSGNTIYF. As DNA, the CDR3 is TGCGCCAGCAGCAAGAACGACGGTGACTACTCTGGAAACACCATATATTTT.

The sample holds many counts of this clonotype. The V call is TRBV7-9, the J call TRBJ2-7; 9 bases are shared with TRBD2. The CDR3 loop spans 15 amino acids. V shed 3 bases and J 3 bases; nucleotides not matched to a gene: 6. The germline CDR1 and CDR2 sequences are SEHNR and FQNEAQ (reference sequence). In DNA, the CDR3 is TGTGCCAGCAGCTTTCTGGCGGGAGGGGGCTACGAGCAGTACTTC. Translating gives CASSFLAGGGYEQYF.

This clonotype showed up many times. The rearrangement uses TRBV20-1 and TRBJ2-1; D is unresolved. Germline V CDR1 and CDR2: DFQATT, SNEGSKA (reference sequence). The length of the CDR3 is 17 residues. Trimming removed 0 bases at V and 6 bases at J, with 21 bases between. CDR3 DNA sequence: TGCAGTGCTAGAGATCGCACGGGCGGTAGAAAGACCAATGAGCAGTTCTTC. This gives the protein CSARDRTGGRKTNEQFF.

This clonotype appeared many times. V is TRBV20-1 and J is TRBJ2-1; 13 bases are shared with TRBD2. The CDR3 loop spans 20 amino acids. CDR1 is DFQATT, CDR2 SNEGSKA, per germline (reference sequence). Trimming removed 1 base from V and 0 bases from J; junction bases left unmatched: 12. The CDR3, as DNA: TGCAGTGCTAGAGTTGCGGACAGGGGGACTAGCGGGACCTCCTACAATGAGCAGTTCTTC. Protein sequence: CSARVADRGTSGTSYNEQFF.

This clonotype showed up just a few times. This chain links TRBV27 with TRBJ2-1, with TRBD2 matching 7 bases. Per the germline V gene, CDR1 is MNHEY and CDR2 is SMNVEV (reference sequence). The CDR3 covers 16 residues. Germline trimming cut 4 bases from V and 10 bases from J; bases unmatched to any gene: 16. The CDR3 sequence is CASSSGRTSFITEQFF. As DNA, the CDR3 is TGTGCCAGCAGTTCGGGACGGACTAGTTTTATAACGGAGCAGTTCTTC.

This clonotype was counted ten times or more. The gene calls are TRBV10-3 and TRBJ2-5; D remains ambiguous. V was shortened by 2 bases and J by 3 bases, with 13 bases between the two germline ends. The CDR3 sequence is 15 residues long. The germline V gene has CDR1 ENHRY and CDR2 SYGVKD. The CDR3 sequence is CAISEGNGRKETQYF. The CDR3 DNA reads TGTGCCATCAGTGAGGGGAACGGTCGTAAAGAGACCCAGTACTTC.

This clonotype was seen only a few times. The rearrangement joins TRBV29-1 to TRBJ1-3; D gene ambiguous. This CDR3 is 12 amino acids long. The V gene lost 7 bases and the J gene lost 0 bases, with 7 bases spanning the gap. Germline V gene lookup returns CDR1 SQVTM and CDR2 ANQGSEA. CDR3: CSAEDSGNTIYF. CDR3 sequence (DNA): TGCAGCGCCGAGGACTCTGGAAACACCATATATTTT.

This clonotype was counted ten times or more. This sequence joins TRBV7-9 and TRBJ2-2; no clear D gene. This CDR3 has 15 amino acids. Germline CDR1 reads SEHNR; CDR2 reads FQNEAQ (reference sequence). V was cut by 1 base and J by 2 bases, with 8 bases left in between. CDR3 protein: CASSLGYTNTGELFF. CDR3 coding DNA: TGTGCCAGCAGCTTAGGTTACACCAACACCGGGGAGCTGTTTTTT.